These 32 T cell receptor beta chains were sequenced from one sample in a study of OX40 agonist ivuxolimab in advanced cancers. Library preparation was by the immunoSEQ multiplex PCR assay. TCRdb re-hosts the immuneACCESS table, in-frame sequences only. Its copies lack some clones; in the studies checked, an unresolved V gene accounts for under half of them, and the cause for the rest is not known. Counted in this sample were 65,000 to 80,000 clones; 92% of them appeared once. The ten largest account for approximately 0.5% of the sample. The specimen was CD4+ or CD8+ T cells sorted from blood, collected in a trial of the OX40 agonist ivuxolimab. Receptors were obtained from an adult with an advanced solid tumor such as melanoma, head and neck, liver or kidney cancer.

The gene calls are TRBV5-1 and TRBJ1-2; D is perhaps TRBD1 (5 bases). Between the trimmed V and J ends, which lost 4 bases and 2 bases, there was a span of 18 bases. CDR1 and CDR2 from the germline V gene are SGHRS and YFSETQ. The CDR3 is 16 residues long. CDR3 DNA sequence: TGCGCCAGCAGCCCAACCCCAGGGACGATAAACTATGGCTACACCTTC. This sequence encodes CASSPTPGTINYGYTF.

This chain uses TRBV30 with TRBJ2-3; 10 bases are shared with TRBD1. Trimming cost V 2 bases and J 14 bases; bases outside gene matches: 13. The CDR3 is 14 residues long. CDR1 and CDR2 (germline): GTSNPN, SVGIG (reference sequence). The CDR3 coding sequence is TGTGCCTGGAGTAGGGGACAGGGGTATAATCGTGGGTATTTT. Translated: CAWSRGQGYNRGYF. The full variable domain, with the rest looked up from reference TRBV30 and TRBJ2-3, is SQTIHQWPATLVQPVGSPLSLECTVEGTSNPNLYWYRQAAGRGLQLLFYSVGIGQISSEVPQNLSASRPQDRQFILSSKKLLLSDSGFYLCAWSRGQGYNRGYFGPGTRLTVL.

The gene calls are TRBV25-1 and TRBJ1-2, with a possible D match to TRBD1 (6 bases). CDR1 is MGHDK and CDR2 is SYGVNS in the germline V gene. The CDR3 covers 16 residues. Trimming stripped 6 bases from V and 2 bases from J, with 19 bases between. The CDR3 sequence is CASSSWSAGQNYGYTF. CDR3 bases: TGTGCCAGCAGCTCCTGGAGTGCGGGACAAAACTATGGCTACACCTTC.

The chain couples TRBV6-5 to TRBJ1-2; no clear D gene. Germline CDR1 MNHEY, CDR2 SVGAGI. The CDR3 extends over 14 amino acids. V was cut by 6 bases and J by 1 base, with 12 bases left in between. CDR3 coding DNA: TGTGCCAGCAGGAGGGTGAATCTTAACTATGGCTACACCTTC. It yields the protein CASRRVNLNYGYTF.

V usage is TRBV7-3 and J usage is TRBJ1-3; TRBD1 is a possible D gene (6 bases). The CDR3 has 16 residues. Trimming left V 2 bases short and J 2 bases short, with 13 bases between. The V gene's germline CDR1 is SGHTA and CDR2 FQGTGA. The CDR3 sequence is CASSLVGGPAGNTIYF. The CDR3 region has the DNA TGTGCCAGCAGCTTAGTAGGGGGGCCCGCTGGAAACACCATATATTTT.

Concerning this clone itself: A junction end diverges from the germline sequence, so it may reflect a read error. This sequence joins TRBV2 and TRBJ2-1; 8 nucleotides align to TRBD2. Germline V lookup: CDR1 SNHLY, CDR2 FYNNEI. The CDR3 runs to 17 residues. Written as DNA, the CDR3 is TGTGCCAGCACTCGATCGAGCGGGAGACTCTTTGGCGGTGAGCAATTCTTC. Translating gives CASTRSSGRLFGGEQFF.

The rearrangement joins TRBV5-4 to TRBJ1-1; D remains ambiguous. V lost 4 bases, J lost 7 bases, and 17 bases lay in between. Germline values: CDR1 SGHNT, CDR2 YYREEE (reference sequence). The CDR3 is 14 residues long. This CDR3 reads CASSRGVLSFEAFF. Written as DNA, the CDR3 is TGTGCCAGCAGCCGGGGAGTATTATCATTTGAAGCTTTCTTT.

The chain links TRBV5-6 to TRBJ1-5; TRBD1 is a possible D gene (6 bases). V was cut by 3 bases and J by 2 bases, with 12 bases left in between. CDR1 is SGHDT and CDR2 is YYEEEE in the germline V gene. CDR3 length: 15 amino acids. In DNA form, the CDR3 reads TGTGCCAGCAGCTGGGGGCCGGAAGGCAATCAGCCCCAGCATTTT. Residues: CASSWGPEGNQPQHF.

The rearrangement uses TRBV5-6 and TRBJ2-5; D unresolved. The ends were cut back, 1 base at V and 5 bases at J, with 9 bases in the middle. Germline V gives CDR1 SGHDT, CDR2 YYEEEE. The CDR3 is made up of 13 amino acids. The CDR3 nucleotides are TGTGCCAGCAGCTTGCTTATCGGGGAGACCCAGTACTTC. It codes for CASSLLIGETQYF.

The chain employs TRBV7-3 and TRBJ1-1, with a weak D call TRBD1 (5 bases). Germline V gene sequence: CDR1 SGHTA, CDR2 FQGTGA. Trimming stripped 3 bases from V and 4 bases from J, with 15 bases between. This CDR3 comprises 15 residues. The CDR3 loop is CASSFDVGGGTEAFF. DNA for the CDR3: TGTGCCAGCAGCTTCGACGTGGGGGGAGGCACTGAAGCTTTCTTT.

The chain couples TRBV6-1 to TRBJ2-7; possible D gene TRBD1, 5 bases. CDR1 and CDR2 from the germline V gene are MNHNS and SASEGT. This CDR3 region has 13 residues. Between the trimmed V and J ends, which lost 5 bases and 4 bases, there was a span of 12 bases. The CDR3 region has the DNA TGTGCCAGCAGTCGGACGGACACTTACGAGCAGTACTTC. This codes for CASSRTDTYEQYF.

This chain connects TRBV6-4 to TRBJ2-7, with 16 bases matching TRBD2. The ends lost 9 bases at V and 5 bases at J; junction bases unmatched: 7. The CDR3 is 15 residues long. Germline V gene lookup returns CDR1 MRHNA and CDR2 SNTAGT. As DNA, the CDR3 is TGTGCCAGACCGGCGGGACTAGCGGGAGGGCACGAGCAGTACTTC. It yields the protein CARPAGLAGGHEQYF.

V usage is TRBV28 and J usage is TRBJ2-2; weak D call: TRBD1 (8 bases). Germline CDR1 and CDR2: MDHEN and SYDVKM. The CDR3 is made up of 15 amino acids. V lost 5 bases and J 6 bases, leaving 16 bases between the germline ends. CDR3 amino acids: CASSPTGEGAGELFF. CDR3 nucleotides: TGTGCCAGCAGTCCGACAGGGGAGGGGGCCGGGGAGCTGTTTTTT.

The chain carries TRBV14 and TRBJ1-1, with D maybe TRBD1 (5 bases). The CDR3 is made up of 16 amino acids. The germline V gene encodes CDR1 SGHDN and CDR2 FVKESK. Trimming took off 1 base at V and 0 bases at J, with 12 bases between the two ends. The CDR3, as DNA: TGTGCCAGCAGCCAAGCGGGGCGCCGATTGAACACTGAAGCTTTCTTT. Its protein product is CASSQAGRRLNTEAFF.

This clone turned up a few times. This rearrangement joins TRBV6-6 to TRBJ1-1, with D possibly TRBD1 on 6 matching bases. CDR1 MNHNY and CDR2 SVGAGI come from the germline V gene (reference sequence). CDR3 length equals 15 residues. V was trimmed by 5 bases and J by 5 bases, leaving 18 bases between them. The CDR3 DNA is TGTGCCAGCAGTCGGGGTGACAACAGGGATACTGAAGCTTTCTTT. This codes for CASSRGDNRDTEAFF.

The chain recombines TRBV19 with TRBJ1-5, with no clear D. V lost 7 bases, J lost 13 bases, and 23 bases lay in between. CDR3 length equals 14 residues. Germline V gives CDR1 LNHDA, CDR2 SQIVND (reference sequence). The CDR3 DNA is TGTGCCAGTACTTCCAGCGGGGTCGCAGTCAAGCAGCATTTT. Translation: CASTSSGVAVKQHF.

V and J are TRBV19 and TRBJ2-7; 7 bases align to TRBD1. The CDR3 is 14 residues long. The V gene's germline CDR1 is LNHDA and CDR2 SQIVND (reference sequence). With V trimmed by 9 bases and J by 3 bases, 11 bases remained unmatched. CDR3 sequence reads: CASPGGSGGYEQYF. The CDR3, as DNA: TGTGCCAGCCCTGGGGGTTCAGGGGGCTACGAGCAGTACTTC.

V and J are TRBV4-3 and TRBJ2-7; perhaps D is TRBD1 or TRBD2 (5 bases each). The CDR3 is 16 amino acids. CDR1 is LGHNA, CDR2 YSLEER, per germline. Trimming took 1 base from V and 0 from J, leaving 13 bases between them. DNA of the CDR3: TGCGCCAGCAGCCAAGGCCCGAGGGGTAGCTCCTACGAGCAGTACTTC. It codes for CASSQGPRGSSYEQYF.

The V gene is TRBV7-2, the J gene TRBJ1-2; 8 bases are a match to TRBD1. CDR1 SGHTA and CDR2 FQGNSA come from the germline V gene. V lost 2 bases to trimming and J lost 7 bases; unmatched junction nucleotides: 6. The CDR3 is made up of 14 amino acids. CDR3 coding DNA: TGTGCCAGCAGCTTACCTCAGGGGGCGGGTGGCTACACCTTC. It translates to CASSLPQGAGGYTF.

The chain combines TRBV7-6 with TRBJ2-1, with TRBD2 matching over 10 bases. The CDR3 is 18 residues long. The V segment lost 5 bases and the J segment 4 bases; nucleotides outside the gene matches: 14. Germline CDR1 is SGHVS and CDR2 is FNYEAQ. CDR3 loop: CASSPPFPLAGAYNEQFF. The CDR3 DNA is TGTGCCAGCAGCCCCCCTTTCCCTCTAGCGGGAGCTTACAATGAGCAGTTCTTC.

This chain uses TRBV10-3 with TRBJ1-2; 7 nucleotides match TRBD1. The germline V gene encodes CDR1 ENHRY and CDR2 SYGVKD. V was pared by 3 bases and J by 8 bases, with 12 bases of the junction left unmatched. CDR3 length equals 15 residues. The CDR3 DNA follows: TGTGCCATCAGTGATAGGGGCCGACAGGGCGAAGGCTACACCTTC. It codes for CAISDRGRQGEGYTF.

The rearrangement joins TRBV5-6 to TRBJ1-1; D remains unclear. Germline lookup yields CDR1 SGHDT and CDR2 YYEEEE. Trimming took off 0 bases at V and 2 bases at J, with 5 bases between the two ends. This CDR3 is built from 13 residues. CDR3: CASSLDQNTEAFF. CDR3 nucleotides: TGTGCCAGCAGCTTGGATCAAAACACTGAAGCTTTCTTT. Together with reference TRBV5-6 and TRBJ1-1, the CDR3 gives the full variable domain: DAGVTQSPTHLIKTRGQQVTLRCSPKSGHDTVSWYQQALGQGPQFIFQYYEEEERQRGNFPDRFSGHQFPNYSSELNVNALLLGDSALYLCASSLDQNTEAFFGQGTRLTVV.

The J gene is TRBJ2-7, the V gene TRBV5-4; 7 positions agree with TRBD2. CDR1 is SGHNT and CDR2 is YYREEE in the germline V gene (reference sequence). The CDR3 extends over 13 amino acids. The trim removed 4 bases at V and 4 bases at J, leaving 5 bases unmatched. The CDR3 DNA reads TGTGCCAGCAGCGGAGCGGGGTTGTACGAGCAGTACTTC. Translating gives CASSGAGLYEQYF.

The chain carries TRBV27 and TRBJ2-5; 9 bases map to TRBD2. V gave up 5 bases and J gave up 4 bases; unmatched junction bases: 8. This CDR3 contains 15 residues. CDR1 MNHEY and CDR2 SMNVEV come from the germline V gene (reference sequence). The CDR3 is CASSSLGTSIETQYF. CDR3 DNA sequence: TGTGCCAGCAGTAGTCTAGGGACTAGCATAGAGACCCAGTACTTC.

The chain uses TRBV4-3 and TRBJ2-5; D gene uncertain. Germline V lookup: CDR1 LGHNA, CDR2 YSLEER. Trimming left V 0 bases short and J 5 bases short, with 16 bases between. This CDR3 has 16 amino acids. The CDR3 here is CASSQELSLKSETQYF. The CDR3 nucleotides are TGCGCCAGCAGCCAAGAGCTGAGCCTAAAATCGGAGACCCAGTACTTC.

The chain uses TRBV19 and TRBJ2-1; a possible D gene is TRBD2 (6 bases). This CDR3 spans 15 amino acids. V was trimmed by 2 bases and J by 6 bases, leaving 14 bases between them. Germline V gene data show CDR1 as LNHDA and CDR2 as SQIVND (reference sequence). CDR3 amino acids: CASSIRGSGTNEQFF. CDR3 nucleotide sequence: TGTGCCAGTAGTATACGGGGGTCTGGTACCAATGAGCAGTTCTTC. The variable domain in full, completed from reference TRBV19 and TRBJ2-1, reads DGGITQSPKYLFRKEGQNVTLSCEQNLNHDAMYWYRQDPGQGLRLIYYSQIVNDFQKGDIAEGYSVSREKKESFPLTVTSAQKNPTAFYLCASSIRGSGTNEQFFGPGTRLTVL.

This clone has a single count. The genes are TRBV7-8 and TRBJ1-1; D remains unclear. Germline V gene data show CDR1 as SGHVS and CDR2 as FQNEAQ. V was trimmed by 2 bases and J by 0 bases, leaving 16 bases between them. The CDR3 runs 17 residues. The CDR3 reads CASSLSSAGVVNTEAFF. CDR3 nucleotide sequence: TGTGCCAGCAGCTTAAGTTCAGCTGGTGTAGTGAACACTGAAGCTTTCTTT. The full variable domain, its missing parts supplied by reference TRBV7-8 and TRBJ1-1, is GAGVSQSPRYKVAKRGQDVALRCDPISGHVSLFWYQQALGQGPEFLTYFQNEAQLDKSGLPSDRFFAERPEGSVSTLKIQRTQQEDSAVYLCASSLSSAGVVNTEAFFGQGTRLTVV.

The chain has TRBV19 and TRBJ2-1; 8 bases align to TRBD2. V dropped 5 bases and J dropped 9; count of bases not matched to a gene: 12. CDR3 length equals 15 residues. Germline assignment: CDR1 LNHDA and CDR2 SQIVND (reference sequence). This CDR3 reads CASSPLAGGLGEQFF. The DNA for the CDR3 is TGTGCCAGTAGTCCCTTGGCGGGAGGACTCGGTGAGCAGTTCTTC.

The chain is built from TRBV19 and TRBJ1-3; 9 bases map to TRBD1. This CDR3 comprises 16 residues. Germline values: CDR1 LNHDA, CDR2 SQIVND (reference sequence). Losses at the gene ends were 0 bases for V and 7 bases for J; bases not matched to a gene: 7. Written as DNA, the CDR3 is TGTGCCAGTAGTATAGAATTCGGACAGGGGAGCAACACCATATATTTT. Its translation is CASSIEFGQGSNTIYF.

This sequence joins TRBV28 and TRBJ2-7, with D perhaps TRBD1 (5 bases). The CDR3 sequence is 14 residues long. Trimming left V 2 bases short and J 3 bases short, with 11 bases between. The V gene's germline CDR1 is MDHEN and CDR2 SYDVKM. CDR3 sequence reads: CASSLPGQYYEQYF. CDR3 coding DNA: TGTGCCAGCAGTTTACCAGGGCAATACTACGAGCAGTACTTC.

This chain joins TRBV19 and TRBJ2-1; the D call may be TRBD1 or TRBD2 (5 bases each). This CDR3 is built from 19 residues. V was clipped by 0 bases and J by 1 base, with 19 bases between them. The germline V gene encodes CDR1 LNHDA and CDR2 SQIVND (reference sequence). CDR3 nucleotide sequence: TGTGCCAGTAGTATAGATCCTCCCGGGACCCCCCCTTCCTACAATGAGCAGTTCTTC. Translation: CASSIDPPGTPPSYNEQFF.

This clone was counted once. This rearrangement joins TRBV18 to TRBJ2-3; 11 nucleotides match TRBD2. There are 15 residues in the CDR3. The V gene's germline CDR1 is KGHSH and CDR2 LQKENI. The V gene end was trimmed by 1 base and the J gene end by 9 bases; junction bases not matched to a gene: 6. The CDR3 here is CASSPQLAGEKTQYF. The CDR3 DNA follows: TGTGCCAGCTCACCACAACTAGCGGGAGAGAAGACGCAGTATTTT.